The present T cell receptor beta chain was sequenced within a study of regulatory T cells in long-lasting Graves disease. The CDR3 has 14 amino acids. V lost 6 bases, J lost 4 bases, and 7 bases stayed unmatched. Indicated time point: persistent/refractory GD, antithyroid drugs over 5 years with positive TRAb. Generation of the TCR library employed RNA extracted from PBMCs. Patients were from an endocrinology department in Xi'an, China. Roughly 9.6-milliliter peripheral blood samples went into EDTA tubes. With iRepertoire HTBI primers and Arm-PCR of CDR3 regions, TCR beta libraries were built. TCRdb reanalysed the multiplex PCR reads using MiXCR and keeps one entry per CDR3 protein. This sample has fewer than 600,000 distinct CDR3 sequences, with around a fifth found just once. This clonotype was detected many times. Its antigen is unknown. Whole-study findings and limits: Thyroid tissue went unstudied; only peripheral blood was examined.

This clonotype originated in a female donor with Graves disease. The V and J genes are TRBV12-3 or TRBV12-4 and TRBJ1-2; 8 bases align to TRBD1. The specimen comprised peripheral blood mononuclear cells (PBMCs), sampled when the disease was refractory, from a patient treated with antithyroid drugs. The CDR3 reads CASSRGQDFYGYTF. The CDR3 nucleotides read TGTGCCAGCAGCCGGGGACAGGACTTCTATGGCTACACCTTC.